The 10 T cell receptor beta chains reported below all come from one sample, sequenced in a study of response to subunit inactivated influenza vaccine. Each CDR3 protein is one row after TCRdb ran MiXCR on the RT-PCR reads. The table shows 650,000 to 800,000 distinct CDR3 sequences, with around 13% occurring only once. Specimen: PBMCs from blood, collected less than 15 days before vaccination. The receptor source for this set is a man in his fifties who received an inactivated influenza vaccine.

This clonotype was seen many times. The genes are TRBV15 and TRBJ2-7; D might be TRBD1 (5 bases). CDR1 is LNHNV and CDR2 is YYDKDF in the germline V gene (reference sequence). CDR3 length equals 14 residues. V lost 0 bases and J 3 bases, leaving 9 bases between the germline ends. In nucleotides, the CDR3 is TGTGCCACCAGCAGAGAAAGGCAGGGCTACGAGCAGTACTTC. Translating it yields CATSRERQGYEQYF.

This clonotype was counted between two and nine times. The V call is TRBV3-1, the J call TRBJ2-3, with 10 bases matching TRBD2. The CDR3 runs to 17 residues. Trimming took 5 bases from V and 6 from J; bases not matched to a gene: 14. Per germline, CDR1 LGHDT and CDR2 YNNKEL (reference sequence). The CDR3 nucleotides are TGTGCCAGCAGCTTCGGACTAGCGGACGCGGTTGGGGATACGCAGTATTTT. Translation gives CASSFGLADAVGDTQYF.

The rearrangement uses TRBV28 and TRBJ2-1; D ambiguous. The CDR3 spans 13 residues. Trimming pared 6 bases from V and 0 bases from J, leaving 6 bases between. Germline V gives CDR1 MDHEN, CDR2 SYDVKM. This CDR3 is CASSSNSYNEQFF. In DNA, the CDR3 is TGTGCCAGCAGCTCGAACTCCTACAATGAGCAGTTCTTC. Combining the CDR3 with reference TRBV28 and TRBJ2-1 gives the whole variable domain DVKVTQSSRYLVKRTGEKVFLECVQDMDHENMFWYRQDPGLGLRLIYFSYDVKMKEKGDIPEGYSVSREKKERFSLILESASTNQTSMYLCASSSNSYNEQFFGPGTRLTVL.

The chain links TRBV4-3 to TRBJ2-5; D gene uncertain. Germline CDR1 is LGHNA and CDR2 is YSLEER. Trimming took off 3 bases at V and 5 bases at J, with 19 bases between the two ends. The CDR3 is made up of 16 amino acids. This chain's CDR3 is CASSQNIRPGAETQYF. DNA for the CDR3: TGCGCCAGCAGCCAGAATATTCGACCGGGCGCGGAGACCCAGTACTTC.

This clonotype was detected only a few times. V is TRBV7-2 and J is TRBJ2-4; 12 bases are shared with TRBD2. The junction had 5 bases not matched to a gene; V was cut back by 5 bases and J by 0 bases. The CDR3 covers 17 residues. The germline CDR1 and CDR2 sequences are SGHTA and FQGNSA. The CDR3 sequence: CASSIGTSGLAKNIQYF. CDR3 bases: TGTGCCAGCAGCATCGGGACTAGCGGGTTAGCCAAAAACATTCAGTACTTC.

This clonotype occurred a few times. The chain carries TRBV5-1 and TRBJ2-5, with TRBD2 matching over 12 bases. The V segment lost 0 bases and the J segment 5 bases; nucleotides outside the gene matches: 11. Germline-derived CDR1 and CDR2 are SGHRS and YFSETQ. CDR3 length: 18 residues. The CDR3 DNA reads TGCGCCAGCAGCTTGGAGGCTAGCGGGAGGGCCCAAGGCGAGACCCAGTACTTC. Its protein product is CASSLEASGRAQGETQYF.

The V call is TRBV20-1, the J call TRBJ2-3, with 9 bases aligning to TRBD2. Germline trimming cut 5 bases from V and 6 bases from J; bases unmatched to any gene: 6. This CDR3 region has 13 residues. The germline V gene encodes CDR1 DFQATT and CDR2 SNEGSKA (reference sequence). Here the CDR3 reads CSAVISGSDTQYF. DNA for the CDR3: TGCAGTGCTGTTATTAGCGGGAGTGATACGCAGTATTTT.

This clonotype turned up a few times. The genes are TRBV20-1 and TRBJ2-5; D is unresolved. CDR1 is DFQATT, CDR2 SNEGSKA, per germline (reference sequence). There are 12 residues in the CDR3. V was trimmed by 6 bases and J by 1 base, leaving 9 bases between them. CDR3: CSALWGQETQYF. CDR3 nucleotides: TGCAGTGCCCTATGGGGCCAAGAGACCCAGTACTTC.

The sample holds many counts of this clonotype. The junction does not match germline at one end; this may be a read error. The V call is TRBV11-2, the J call TRBJ2-5; 8 bases match TRBD2. The CDR3 length is 13 residues. CDR1 SGHAT and CDR2 FQNNGV come from the germline V gene. Here the CDR3 reads CASSLVDTSGPSF. In nucleotides, the CDR3 is TGTGCCAGCAGCTTAGTTGATACTAGCGGACCAAGCTTC.

This chain uses TRBV5-1 with TRBJ2-7, with 10 bases lining up with TRBD2. Germline lookup yields CDR1 SGHRS and CDR2 YFSETQ. The CDR3 length is 16 residues. V shed 0 bases, J shed 5 bases, and the junction held 8 bases outside the gene matches. The CDR3 protein is CASSLALGLAEHEQYF. CDR3 coding DNA: TGCGCCAGCAGCTTGGCCTTAGGACTAGCGGAACACGAGCAGTACTTC.